This is a list of T cell receptor beta chains from one sample in a study of vaccination and CD4 T cells after COVID-19. No antigen has been identified for these receptors. TCRdb fed the PCR reads into MiXCR, producing one record per CDR3 protein. Among around 20,000 distinct CDR3 sequences, roughly 46% were seen once, and the ten largest hold around 6.9%. Sequencing used CD4+ T cells from blood, cultured in vitro, obtained before SARS-CoV-2 vaccination. The source of these receptors is a human donor who had recovered from COVID-19. Both conserved end residues are part of each CDR3. A D gene is named only where the DNA matches it firmly. Rows give clone size only sometimes, using once, few, many, or a class for an expanded clone.

j_call clone_size d_call v_call cdr3_aa cdr3_nt
TRBJ2-5 NA NA TRBV7-9 CASSRGTTETQYF TGTGCCAGCAGCCGTGGGACAACGGAGACCCAGTACTTC
TRBJ1-2 NA TRBD1 TRBV6-1 CASSRGQDGGYTF TGTGCCAGCAGCAGAGGACAGGACGGTGGCTACACCTTC
TRBJ1-3 NA TRBD1 TRBV10-3 CAISGDSGNTIYF TGTGCCATCAGTGGGGACAGTGGAAACACCATATATTTT
TRBJ1-1 NA NA TRBV19 CASSITQNTEAFF TGTGCCAGTAGTATAACACAGAACACTGAAGCTTTCTTT
TRBJ1-5 few TRBD1 TRBV27 CASAQQGAQNQPQHF TGTGCCAGCGCTCAACAGGGGGCGCAAAATCAGCCCCAGCATTTT
TRBJ1-1 NA NA TRBV25-1 CASSEYPGTEAFF TGTGCCAGCAGTGAATATCCCGGTACTGAAGCTTTCTTT
TRBJ1-5 NA TRBD1 TRBV20-1 CSARDRTGDQPQHF TGCAGTGCTAGAGACCGGACAGGGGATCAGCCCCAGCATTTT
TRBJ1-5 few TRBD1 TRBV6-1 CASSWGTGENQPQHF TGTGCCAGCAGCTGGGGGACAGGCGAAAATCAGCCCCAGCATTTT
TRBJ1-2 NA NA TRBV28 CATKFTNYGYTF TGTGCCACTAAGTTTACTAACTATGGCTACACCTTC
TRBJ1-6 NA NA TRBV11-3 CASSLGRGRENSPLHF TGTGCCAGCAGCTTAGGTCGAGGGAGAGAGAATTCACCCCTCCACTTT
TRBJ1-1 few NA TRBV20-1 CSAPDSPNTEAFF TGCAGTGCCCCGGACTCCCCAAACACTGAAGCTTTCTTT
TRBJ2-1 NA TRBD1 TRBV20-1 CSASRGQGAIDEQFF TGCAGTGCTAGTCGGGGACAGGGGGCAATCGATGAGCAGTTCTTC
TRBJ2-7 once TRBD2 TRBV2 CASSEAGGSSYEQYF TGTGCCAGCAGTGAAGCGGGCGGGAGCTCCTACGAGCAGTACTTC
TRBJ1-3 few NA TRBV20-1 CSARDDGNTIYF TGCAGTGCTAGAGATGATGGAAACACCATATATTTT
TRBJ2-7 NA TRBD1 TRBV28 CASSLPGTAPEQYF TGTGCCAGCAGTTTACCCGGGACAGCTCCCGAGCAGTACTTC
TRBJ2-7 few TRBD2 TRBV5-4 CASSSRLAGHYEQYF TGTGCCAGCAGCTCCAGGCTAGCGGGACACTACGAGCAGTACTTC
TRBJ2-2 NA NA TRBV19 CASSIRGNTGELFF TGTGCCAGTAGTATAAGGGGGAACACCGGGGAGCTGTTTTTT
TRBJ2-3 few NA TRBV7-2 CASSLYADTDTQYF TGTGCCAGCAGCTTATACGCGGACACAGATACGCAGTATTTT
TRBJ1-1 NA NA TRBV12-3/TRBV12-4 CASSLGRGMFTEAFF TGTGCCAGCAGTTTAGGGCGGGGTATGTTCACTGAAGCTTTCTTT
TRBJ1-5 few TRBD1 TRBV19 CASSPPTGGYEPQHF TGTGCCAGTAGTCCACCGACAGGGGGTTACGAGCCCCAGCATTTT
TRBJ2-1 NA NA TRBV19 CASREGAPSEQFF TGTGCCAGTAGGGAGGGGGCCCCGAGTGAGCAGTTCTTC
TRBJ2-3 few NA TRBV20-1 CSARVIADTQYF TGCAGTGCTAGAGTAATTGCAGATACGCAGTATTTT
TRBJ2-3 few TRBD2 TRBV20-1 CSAARGGDTQYF TGCAGTGCTGCGCGGGGGGGAGATACGCAGTATTTT
TRBJ2-7 NA NA TRBV28 CASSLWRSGSSYEQYF TGTGCCAGCTCTTTATGGAGGTCCGGATCGTCATACGAGCAGTACTTC
TRBJ1-1 few TRBD1 TRBV20-1 CSARDSGQGGTEAFF TGCAGTGCTAGAGATAGCGGACAGGGGGGGACTGAAGCTTTCTTT
TRBJ1-2 NA TRBD1 TRBV5-1 CASSFWDRGNYGYTF TGCGCCAGCAGCTTCTGGGACAGGGGCAACTATGGCTACACCTTC
TRBJ1-1 few NA TRBV7-2 CASSPLRAMNTEAFF TGTGCCAGCAGCCCACTAAGGGCCATGAACACTGAAGCTTTCTTT
TRBJ2-3 NA NA TRBV7-9 CASSLGAHTDTQYF TGTGCCAGCAGCTTGGGTGCCCACACAGATACGCAGTATTTT
TRBJ1-1 few NA TRBV7-2 CASSLVRQGRTEAFF TGTGCCAGCAGCTTAGTTCGGCAGGGGAGGACTGAAGCTTTCTTT
TRBJ2-3 few TRBD2 TRBV11-3 CASSGELSASGSLPDTQYF TGTGCCAGCAGCGGAGAACTATCGGCTAGCGGGAGTCTTCCAGATACGCAGTATTTT
TRBJ1-2 NA NA TRBV19 CASSGRRGPARGYTF TGTGCCAGTAGTGGAAGGAGGGGTCCCGCTCGGGGCTACACCTTC
TRBJ1-2 few NA TRBV25-1 CASSESGDLGIDTF TGTGCCAGCAGTGAATCGGGCGACTTGGGAATCGACACCTTC
TRBJ2-3 NA NA TRBV7-2 CASSLKGGASRTDTQYF TGTGCCAGCAGCCTAAAAGGGGGGGCAAGCAGAACAGATACGCAGTATTTT
TRBJ1-2 NA NA TRBV7-9 CASSLIGDGYGYTF TGTGCCAGCAGCTTAATTGGGGATGGGTATGGCTACACCTTC
TRBJ1-2 NA TRBD1 TRBV5-1 CASSHGQGDGYTF TGCGCCAGCAGCCACGGACAGGGGGATGGCTACACCTTC
TRBJ2-1 few TRBD2 TRBV20-1 CSANQNSGTPGREFF TGCAGTGCTAACCAAAATAGCGGGACCCCTGGACGGGAGTTCTTC
TRBJ2-3 few TRBD1 TRBV24-1 CATSEPSGTGIADTQYF TGTGCCACCAGTGAGCCCTCCGGGACAGGGATCGCAGATACGCAGTATTTT
TRBJ2-7 NA TRBD1 TRBV20-1 CSARPRTGNEYF TGCAGTGCTCGACCAAGGACAGGGAATGAGTACTTC
TRBJ1-1 NA NA TRBV11-3 CASSLSWGTEAFF TGTGCCAGCAGCTTGAGTTGGGGGACTGAAGCTTTCTTT
TRBJ1-5 NA NA TRBV2 CASSEYGHLSNQPQHF TGTGCCAGCAGTGAATACGGACACCTTAGCAATCAGCCCCAGCATTTT
TRBJ1-2 few NA TRBV7-2 CASSPLMGGPNYGYTF TGTGCCAGCAGCCCCCTGATGGGTGGTCCTAACTATGGCTACACCTTC
TRBJ1-1 NA NA TRBV7-2 CASSFGLENTEAFF TGTGCCAGCAGCTTTGGACTCGAGAACACTGAAGCTTTCTTT
TRBJ1-2 NA NA TRBV2 CASSRNQGYGYTF TGTGCCAGCAGCAGGAATCAGGGATATGGCTACACCTTC
TRBJ2-7 few NA TRBV7-9 CASSLVSEGRYEQYF TGTGCCAGCAGCCTGGTTTCGGAGGGGCGCTACGAGCAGTACTTC
TRBJ2-3 few TRBD2 TRBV11-3 CASSGRLAGSTDTQYF TGTGCCAGCAGCGGAAGACTAGCGGGTAGCACAGATACGCAGTATTTT
TRBJ1-2 NA NA TRBV7-2 CASSQARSGYTF TGTGCCAGCAGCCAGGCTCGGAGTGGCTACACCTTC
TRBJ1-1 NA NA TRBV5-1 CASSPQVGAENEAFF TGCGCCAGCAGCCCTCAGGTAGGCGCGGAAAATGAAGCTTTCTTT
TRBJ2-7 NA NA TRBV7-6 CASSLGTPGPSYEQYF TGTGCCAGCAGCTTAGGAACCCCGGGACCCTCCTACGAGCAGTACTTC
TRBJ2-7 few TRBD2 TRBV2 CASRILAGATYEQYF TGTGCCAGCAGGATACTAGCGGGCGCCACCTACGAGCAGTACTTC
TRBJ1-6 few NA TRBV7-8 CASSSRRDHNSPLHF TGTGCCAGCAGCTCCCGCCGGGACCACAATTCACCCCTCCACTTT